This T cell receptor (beta chain) was recovered during a study of CD8 T cells in Susac syndrome. Study observations and caveats: The study's TCR sequencing and HLA analysis drew on a certain number of individuals. That number was acknowledged as relatively small.

V lost 1 base and J 4 bases, leaving 7 bases between the germline ends. This CDR3 is 12 amino acids long. CDR1 and CDR2 (germline): SQVTM, ANQGSEA. As concerns this clonotype: What it recognizes is unknown.

From blood CD8+ and CD4+ T cells, TCR beta sequences were generated. The multiple sclerosis controls, all treatment-naive patients, had relapsing-remitting disease that was stable or active. Reverse transcription of about 0.45 to 1 ug RNA was performed with random hexamers. An immunoSEQ multiplex PCR amplified TCR beta CDR3 over 54 Vbeta and 13 Jbeta. TCRdb called the immunoSEQ multiplex PCR reads again in MiXCR, with one record for every CDR3 protein. The sample holds about 210,000 distinct CDR3 sequences, approximately 95% seen once. The sequencing sample was made of CD4+ T cells from PBMCs. The rearrangement joins TRBV29-1 to TRBJ1-1, with D hard to call. The sequence was collected from a human donor with multiple sclerosis. The CDR3 protein is CSVEVSVTEAFF. DNA of the CDR3: TGCAGCGTTGAAGTTAGCGTCACTGAAGCTTTCTTT.